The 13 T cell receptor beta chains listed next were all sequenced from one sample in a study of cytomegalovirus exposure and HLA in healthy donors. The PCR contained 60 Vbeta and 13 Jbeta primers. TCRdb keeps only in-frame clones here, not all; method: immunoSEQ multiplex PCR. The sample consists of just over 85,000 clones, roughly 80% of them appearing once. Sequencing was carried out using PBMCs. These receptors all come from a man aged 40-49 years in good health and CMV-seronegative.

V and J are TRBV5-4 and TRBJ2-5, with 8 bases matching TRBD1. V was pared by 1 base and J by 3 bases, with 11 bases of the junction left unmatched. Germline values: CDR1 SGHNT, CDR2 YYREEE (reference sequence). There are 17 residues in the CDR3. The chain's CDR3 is CASSLKGAGGWEETQYF. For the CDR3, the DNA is TGTGCCAGCAGCTTGAAGGGGGCAGGGGGCTGGGAAGAGACCCAGTACTTC.

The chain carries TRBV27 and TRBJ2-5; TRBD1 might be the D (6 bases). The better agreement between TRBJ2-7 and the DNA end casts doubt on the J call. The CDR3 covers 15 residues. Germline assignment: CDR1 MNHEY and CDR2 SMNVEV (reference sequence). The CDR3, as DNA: TGTGCCAGCAGCACGACGACAGGTTTCCCCTACGAGCAGTACTTC. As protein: CASSTTTGFPYEQYF.

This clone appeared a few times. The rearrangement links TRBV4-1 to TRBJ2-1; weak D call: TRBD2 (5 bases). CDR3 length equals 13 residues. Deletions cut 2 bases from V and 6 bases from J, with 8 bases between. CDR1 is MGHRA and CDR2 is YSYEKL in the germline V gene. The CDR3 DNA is TGCGCCAGCAGCCAATTAGGAGGCAATGAGCAGTTCTTC. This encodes CASSQLGGNEQFF.

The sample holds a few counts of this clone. In DNA form, the CDR3 reads TGTGCCAGCAGCTTGCCAGGGGCGCACACCGGGGAGCTGTTTTTT. Protein product: CASSLPGAHTGELFF. The chain has TRBV5-4 and TRBJ2-2, with D possibly TRBD1 on 6 matching bases. Between the trimmed V and J ends, which lost 1 base and 3 bases, there was a span of 10 bases. This CDR3 has 15 residues. CDR1 and CDR2 (germline): SGHNT, YYREEE (reference sequence).

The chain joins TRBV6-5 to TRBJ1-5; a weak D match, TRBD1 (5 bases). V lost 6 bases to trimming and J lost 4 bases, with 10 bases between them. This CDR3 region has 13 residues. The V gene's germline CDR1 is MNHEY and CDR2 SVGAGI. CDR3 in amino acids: CASSFGGNQPQHF. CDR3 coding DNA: TGTGCCAGCAGCTTCGGGGGGAATCAGCCCCAGCATTTT.

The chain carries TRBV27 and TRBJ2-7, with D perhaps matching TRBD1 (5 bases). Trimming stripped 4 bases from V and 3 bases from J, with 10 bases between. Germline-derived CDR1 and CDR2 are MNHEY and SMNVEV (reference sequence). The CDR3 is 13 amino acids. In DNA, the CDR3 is TGTGCCAGCAGTTCTTTGGACATCTACGAGCAGTACTTC. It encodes CASSSLDIYEQYF.

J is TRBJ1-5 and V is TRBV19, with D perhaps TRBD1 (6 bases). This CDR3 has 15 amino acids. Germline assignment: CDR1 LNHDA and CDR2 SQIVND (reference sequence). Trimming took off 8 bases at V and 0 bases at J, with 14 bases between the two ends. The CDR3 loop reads CASRDTRYSNQPQHF. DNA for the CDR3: TGTGCCAGTCGGGACACACGATATAGCAATCAGCCCCAGCATTTT.

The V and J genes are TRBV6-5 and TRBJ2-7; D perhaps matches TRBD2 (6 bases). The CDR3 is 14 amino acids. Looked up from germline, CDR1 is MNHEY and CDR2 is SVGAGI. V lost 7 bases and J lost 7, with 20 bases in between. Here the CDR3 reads CASTKWGRTREQYF. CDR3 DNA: TGTGCCAGCACCAAGTGGGGGAGGACGCGTGAGCAGTACTTC.

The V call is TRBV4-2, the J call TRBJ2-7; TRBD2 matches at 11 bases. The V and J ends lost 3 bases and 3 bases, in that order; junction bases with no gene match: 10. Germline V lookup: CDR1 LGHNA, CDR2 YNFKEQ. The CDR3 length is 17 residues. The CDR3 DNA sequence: TGTGCCAGCAGCCAGTACCCTAGCGGGGGGCCCCGCTACGAGCAGTACTTC. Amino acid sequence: CASSQYPSGGPRYEQYF.

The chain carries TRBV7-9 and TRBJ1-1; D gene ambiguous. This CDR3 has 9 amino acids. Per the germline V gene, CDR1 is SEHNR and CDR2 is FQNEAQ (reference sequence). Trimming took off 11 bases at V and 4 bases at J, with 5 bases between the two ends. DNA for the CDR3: TGTGCCGGGCCCACTGAAGCTTTCTTT. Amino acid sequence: CAGPTEAFF.

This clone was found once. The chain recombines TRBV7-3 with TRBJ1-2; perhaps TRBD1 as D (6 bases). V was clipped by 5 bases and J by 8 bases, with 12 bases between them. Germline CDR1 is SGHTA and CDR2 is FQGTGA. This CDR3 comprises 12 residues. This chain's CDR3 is CASSTRTGGYTF. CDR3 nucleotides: TGTGCCAGCAGCACCCGAACAGGGGGCTACACCTTC.

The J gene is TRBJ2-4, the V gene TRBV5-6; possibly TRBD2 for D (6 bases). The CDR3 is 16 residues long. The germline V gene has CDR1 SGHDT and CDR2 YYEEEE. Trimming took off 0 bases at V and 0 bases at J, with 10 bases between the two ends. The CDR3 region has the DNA TGTGCCAGCAGCTTGGGGACTACTTTAGCCAAAAACATTCAGTACTTC. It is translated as CASSLGTTLAKNIQYF.

The DNA for the CDR3 is TGCGCCAGCAGCCAAGATTACACAGCCCGCTCCTACGAGCAGTACTTC. Its protein is CASSQDYTARSYEQYF. This rearrangement joins TRBV4-3 to TRBJ2-7; D call uncertain. Per germline, CDR1 LGHNA and CDR2 YSLEER. This CDR3 has 16 amino acids. The ends were cut back, 0 bases at V and 0 bases at J, with 12 bases in the middle.